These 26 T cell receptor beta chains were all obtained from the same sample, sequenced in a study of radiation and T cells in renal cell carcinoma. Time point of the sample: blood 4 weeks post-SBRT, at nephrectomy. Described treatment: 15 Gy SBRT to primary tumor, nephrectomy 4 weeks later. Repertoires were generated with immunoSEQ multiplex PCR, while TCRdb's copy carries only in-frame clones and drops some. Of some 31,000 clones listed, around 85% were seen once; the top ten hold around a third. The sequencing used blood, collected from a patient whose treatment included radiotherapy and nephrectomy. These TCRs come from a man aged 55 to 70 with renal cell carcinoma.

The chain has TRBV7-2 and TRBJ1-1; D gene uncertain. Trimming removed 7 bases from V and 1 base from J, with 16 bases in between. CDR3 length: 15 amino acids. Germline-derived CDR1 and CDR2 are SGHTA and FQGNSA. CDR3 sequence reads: CASNPPPAANTEAFF. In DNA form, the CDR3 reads TGTGCCAGCAACCCTCCCCCGGCGGCGAACACTGAAGCTTTCTTT.

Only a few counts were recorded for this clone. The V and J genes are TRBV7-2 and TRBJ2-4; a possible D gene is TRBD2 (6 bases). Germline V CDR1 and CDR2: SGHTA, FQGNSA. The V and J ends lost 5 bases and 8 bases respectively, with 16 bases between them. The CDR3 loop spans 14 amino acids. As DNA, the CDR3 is TGTGCCAGCAGCCCTGACATCGGGAGTGACATTCAGTACTTC. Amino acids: CASSPDIGSDIQYF.

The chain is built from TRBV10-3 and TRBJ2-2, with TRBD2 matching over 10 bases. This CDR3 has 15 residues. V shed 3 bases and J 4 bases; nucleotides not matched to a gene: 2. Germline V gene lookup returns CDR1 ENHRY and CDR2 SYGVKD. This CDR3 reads CAISDASGSTGELFF. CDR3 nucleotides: TGTGCCATCAGTGATGCTAGCGGGAGCACCGGGGAGCTGTTTTTT.

This CDR3 reads CASSISTGPQETQYF. Written as DNA, the CDR3 is TGCGCCAGCAGCATCTCGACAGGCCCCCAAGAGACCCAGTACTTC. The rearrangement uses TRBV5-1 and TRBJ2-5, with a possible D match to TRBD1 (6 bases). V was clipped by 4 bases and J by 1 base, with 14 bases between them. Germline assignment: CDR1 SGHRS and CDR2 YFSETQ. The CDR3 runs to 15 residues.

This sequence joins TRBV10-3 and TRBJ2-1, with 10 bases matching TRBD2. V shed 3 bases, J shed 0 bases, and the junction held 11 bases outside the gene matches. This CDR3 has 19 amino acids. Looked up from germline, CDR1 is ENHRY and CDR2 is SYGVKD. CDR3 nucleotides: TGTGCCATCAGTGAAGGCTCTAGCGGGAGTACGAGCTCCTACAATGAGCAGTTCTTC. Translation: CAISEGSSGSTSSYNEQFF.

CDR3 sequence (DNA): TGTGCTAGTGGTTTGGTTTCCCTTGGACGTCCCTACAATGAGCAGTTCTTC. Translated: CASGLVSLGRPYNEQFF. This chain uses TRBV12-5 with TRBJ2-1; no clear D gene. The germline V and J ends were trimmed by 0 bases and 2 bases, with 14 bases remaining between them. The germline V gene has CDR1 LGHNT and CDR2 FRNRAP. This CDR3 has 17 amino acids.

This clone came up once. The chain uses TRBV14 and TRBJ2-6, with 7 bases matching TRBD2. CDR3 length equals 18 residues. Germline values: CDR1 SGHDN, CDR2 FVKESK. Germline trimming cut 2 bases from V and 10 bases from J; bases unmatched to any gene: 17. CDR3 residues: CASSQSQGSSGWVNVLTF. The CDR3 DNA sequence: TGTGCCAGCAGCCAATCCCAAGGGTCTAGCGGTTGGGTAAACGTCCTGACTTTC.

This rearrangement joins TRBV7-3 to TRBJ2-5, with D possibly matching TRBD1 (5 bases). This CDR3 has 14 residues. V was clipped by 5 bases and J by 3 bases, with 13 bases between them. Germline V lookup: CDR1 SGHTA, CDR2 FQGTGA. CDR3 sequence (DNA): TGTGCCAGCAGCCCAGACTTCAGGGAAGAGACCCAGTACTTC. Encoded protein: CASSPDFREETQYF.

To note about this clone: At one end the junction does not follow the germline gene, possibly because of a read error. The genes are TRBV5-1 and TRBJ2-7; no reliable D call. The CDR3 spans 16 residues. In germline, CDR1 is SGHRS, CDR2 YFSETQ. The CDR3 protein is CASSLEFGSSSYERYF. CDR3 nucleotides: TGCGCCAGCAGCTTGGAGTTCGGCAGTAGCTCCTACGAGCGGTACTTC.

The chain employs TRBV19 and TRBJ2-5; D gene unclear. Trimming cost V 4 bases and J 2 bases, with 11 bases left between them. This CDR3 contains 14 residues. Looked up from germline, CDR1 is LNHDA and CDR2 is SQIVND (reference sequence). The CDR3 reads CASSTELLQETQYF. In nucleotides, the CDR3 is TGTGCCAGTAGTACTGAACTTCTACAAGAGACCCAGTACTTC. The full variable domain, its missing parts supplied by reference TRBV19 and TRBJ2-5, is DGGITQSPKYLFRKEGQNVTLSCEQNLNHDAMYWYRQDPGQGLRLIYYSQIVNDFQKGDIAEGYSVSREKKESFPLTVTSAQKNPTAFYLCASSTELLQETQYFGPGTRLLVL.

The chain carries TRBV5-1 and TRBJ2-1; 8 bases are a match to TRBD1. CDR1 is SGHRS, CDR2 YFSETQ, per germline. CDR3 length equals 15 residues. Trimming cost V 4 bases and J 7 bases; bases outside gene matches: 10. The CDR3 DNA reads TGCGCCAGCAGCAGCCTTCAGGGGGCGCGTAATGAGCAGTTCTTC. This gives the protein CASSSLQGARNEQFF. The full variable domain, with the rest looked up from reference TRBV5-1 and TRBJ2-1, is KAGVTQTPRYLIKTRGQQVTLSCSPISGHRSVSWYQQTPGQGLQFLFEYFSETQRNKGNFPGRFSGRQFSNSRSEMNVSTLELGDSALYLCASSSLQGARNEQFFGPGTRLTVL.

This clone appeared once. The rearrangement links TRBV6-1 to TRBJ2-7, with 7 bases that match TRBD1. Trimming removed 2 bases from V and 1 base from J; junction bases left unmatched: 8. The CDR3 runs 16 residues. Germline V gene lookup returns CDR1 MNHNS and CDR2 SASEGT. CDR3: CASSELTGSGSYEQYF. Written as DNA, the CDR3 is TGTGCCAGCAGTGAATTGACAGGGTCGGGGTCCTACGAGCAGTACTTC.

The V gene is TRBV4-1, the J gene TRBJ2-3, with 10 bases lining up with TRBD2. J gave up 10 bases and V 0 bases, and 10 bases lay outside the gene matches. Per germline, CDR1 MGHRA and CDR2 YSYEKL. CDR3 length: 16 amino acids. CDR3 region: CASSQEVAGGTVAQYF. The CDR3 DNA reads TGCGCCAGCAGCCAAGAGGTAGCGGGAGGTACCGTGGCGCAGTATTTT.

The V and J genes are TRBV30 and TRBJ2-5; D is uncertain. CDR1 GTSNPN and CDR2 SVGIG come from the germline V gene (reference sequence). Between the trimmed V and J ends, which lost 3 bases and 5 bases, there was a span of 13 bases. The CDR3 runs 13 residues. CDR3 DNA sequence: TGTGCCTGGAGAAAATATGGGTTGGAGACCCAGTACTTC. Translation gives CAWRKYGLETQYF.

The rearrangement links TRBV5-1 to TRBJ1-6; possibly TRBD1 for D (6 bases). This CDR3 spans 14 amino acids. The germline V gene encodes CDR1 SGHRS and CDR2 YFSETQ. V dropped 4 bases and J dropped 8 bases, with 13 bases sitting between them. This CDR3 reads CASSLTGPDSPLHF. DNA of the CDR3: TGCGCCAGCAGCCTTACAGGGCCTGATTCACCCCTCCACTTT. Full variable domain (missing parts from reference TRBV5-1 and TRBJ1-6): KAGVTQTPRYLIKTRGQQVTLSCSPISGHRSVSWYQQTPGQGLQFLFEYFSETQRNKGNFPGRFSGRQFSNSRSEMNVSTLELGDSALYLCASSLTGPDSPLHFGNGTRLTVT.

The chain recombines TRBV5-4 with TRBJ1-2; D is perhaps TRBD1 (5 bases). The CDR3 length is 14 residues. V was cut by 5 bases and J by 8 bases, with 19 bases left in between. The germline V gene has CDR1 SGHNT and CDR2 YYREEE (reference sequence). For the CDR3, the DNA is TGTGCCAGCAGTCCAGGGATTATTGCAGGGGGCTACACCTTC. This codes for CASSPGIIAGGYTF.

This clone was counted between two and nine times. Written as DNA, the CDR3 is TGCACCAGCAGCCAAGGGGGTCCTAACTATGGCTACACCTTC. Encoded protein: CTSSQGGPNYGYTF. This chain connects TRBV1 to TRBJ1-2. TRBV1 is described as a pseudogene. This CDR3 contains 14 residues.

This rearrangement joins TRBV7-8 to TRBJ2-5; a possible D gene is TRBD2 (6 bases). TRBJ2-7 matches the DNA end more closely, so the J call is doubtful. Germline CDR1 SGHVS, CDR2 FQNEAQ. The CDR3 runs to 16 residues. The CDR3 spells CASSLIIGGMIYEQYF. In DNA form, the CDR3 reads TGTGCCAGCAGCTTAATTATCGGCGGGATGATTTACGAGCAGTACTTC.

CDR3 bases: TGTGCCAGCAGGCAAGAGGGGTACGGCTACACCTTC. Protein product: CASRQEGYGYTF. The genes are TRBV7-9 and TRBJ1-2; D is perhaps TRBD1 (5 bases). V was trimmed by 6 bases and J by 8 bases, leaving 13 bases between them. Per the germline V gene, CDR1 is SEHNR and CDR2 is FQNEAQ (reference sequence). The CDR3 totals 12 residues. The variable domain in full, completed from reference TRBV7-9 and TRBJ1-2, reads DTGVSQNPRHKITKRGQNVTFRCDPISEHNRLYWYRQTLGQGPEFLTYFQNEAQLEKSRLLSDRFSAERPKGSFSTLEIQRTEQGDSAMYLCASRQEGYGYTFGSGTRLTVV.

The CDR3 here is CASSAVTGRGETQYF. CDR3 in DNA: TGTGCCAGCAGTGCCGTGACAGGGCGTGGAGAGACCCAGTACTTC. The chain links TRBV2 to TRBJ2-5; 7 nucleotides line up with TRBD1. J gave up 4 bases and V 4 bases, and 9 bases lay outside the gene matches. This CDR3 is built from 15 residues. Germline CDR1 and CDR2: SNHLY and FYNNEI.

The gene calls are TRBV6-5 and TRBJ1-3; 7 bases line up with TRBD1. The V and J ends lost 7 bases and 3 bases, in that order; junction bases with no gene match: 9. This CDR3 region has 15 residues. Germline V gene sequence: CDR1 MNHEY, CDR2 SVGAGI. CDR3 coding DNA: TGTGCCAGCAAGAGACAGGGTCCGCTTGGAAACACCATATATTTT. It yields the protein CASKRQGPLGNTIYF.

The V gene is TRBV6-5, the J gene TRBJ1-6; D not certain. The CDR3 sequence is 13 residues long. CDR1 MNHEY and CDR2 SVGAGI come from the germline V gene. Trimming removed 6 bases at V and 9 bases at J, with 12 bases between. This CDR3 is CASSITAGSPLHF. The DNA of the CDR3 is TGTGCCAGCAGCATTACCGCGGGTTCACCCCTCCACTTT.

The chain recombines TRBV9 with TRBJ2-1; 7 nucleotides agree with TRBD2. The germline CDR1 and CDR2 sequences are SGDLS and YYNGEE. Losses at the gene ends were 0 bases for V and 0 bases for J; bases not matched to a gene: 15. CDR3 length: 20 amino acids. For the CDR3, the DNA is TGTGCCAGCAGCGTAGTTCCCAGGCCCGCCCGCGGGAGCTCCTACAATGAGCAGTTCTTC. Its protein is CASSVVPRPARGSSYNEQFF.

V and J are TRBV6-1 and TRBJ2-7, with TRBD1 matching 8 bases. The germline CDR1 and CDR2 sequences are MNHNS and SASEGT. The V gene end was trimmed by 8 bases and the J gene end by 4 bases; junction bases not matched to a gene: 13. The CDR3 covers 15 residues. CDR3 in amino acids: CASSAPDRASYEQYF. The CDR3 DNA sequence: TGTGCCAGCTCTGCTCCGGACAGGGCTTCGTACGAGCAGTACTTC.

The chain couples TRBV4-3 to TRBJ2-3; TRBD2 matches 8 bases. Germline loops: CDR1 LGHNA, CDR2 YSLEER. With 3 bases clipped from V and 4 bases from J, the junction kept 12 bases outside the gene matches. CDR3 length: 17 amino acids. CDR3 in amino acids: CASSQDSRGLAPDTQYF. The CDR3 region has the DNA TGCGCCAGCAGCCAGGACTCCAGAGGACTAGCACCAGATACGCAGTATTTT.

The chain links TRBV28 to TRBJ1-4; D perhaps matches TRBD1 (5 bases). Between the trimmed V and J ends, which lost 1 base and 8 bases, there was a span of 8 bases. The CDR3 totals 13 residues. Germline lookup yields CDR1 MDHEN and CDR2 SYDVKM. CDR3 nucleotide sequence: TGTGCCAGCAGTTTATTGGGGGAGGAAAAACTGTTTTTT. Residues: CASSLLGEEKLFF.